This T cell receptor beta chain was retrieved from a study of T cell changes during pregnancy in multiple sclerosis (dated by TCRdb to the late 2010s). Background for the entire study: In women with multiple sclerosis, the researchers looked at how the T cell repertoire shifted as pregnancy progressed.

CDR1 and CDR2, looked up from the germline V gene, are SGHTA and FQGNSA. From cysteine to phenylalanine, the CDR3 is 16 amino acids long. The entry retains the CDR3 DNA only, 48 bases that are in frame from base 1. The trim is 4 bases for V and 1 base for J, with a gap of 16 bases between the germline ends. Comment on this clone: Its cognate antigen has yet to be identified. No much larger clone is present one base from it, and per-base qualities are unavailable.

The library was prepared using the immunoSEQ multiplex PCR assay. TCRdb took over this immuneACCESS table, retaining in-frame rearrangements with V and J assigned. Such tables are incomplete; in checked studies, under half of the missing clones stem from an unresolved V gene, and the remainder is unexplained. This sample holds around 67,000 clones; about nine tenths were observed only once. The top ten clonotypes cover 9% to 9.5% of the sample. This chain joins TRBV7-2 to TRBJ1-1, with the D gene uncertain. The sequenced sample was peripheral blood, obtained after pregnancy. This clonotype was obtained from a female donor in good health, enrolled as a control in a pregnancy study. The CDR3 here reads CASSSSAAPGNTEAFF. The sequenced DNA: TGTGCCAGCAGCTCTAGCGCAGCTCCCGGGAACACTGAAGCTTTCTTT.